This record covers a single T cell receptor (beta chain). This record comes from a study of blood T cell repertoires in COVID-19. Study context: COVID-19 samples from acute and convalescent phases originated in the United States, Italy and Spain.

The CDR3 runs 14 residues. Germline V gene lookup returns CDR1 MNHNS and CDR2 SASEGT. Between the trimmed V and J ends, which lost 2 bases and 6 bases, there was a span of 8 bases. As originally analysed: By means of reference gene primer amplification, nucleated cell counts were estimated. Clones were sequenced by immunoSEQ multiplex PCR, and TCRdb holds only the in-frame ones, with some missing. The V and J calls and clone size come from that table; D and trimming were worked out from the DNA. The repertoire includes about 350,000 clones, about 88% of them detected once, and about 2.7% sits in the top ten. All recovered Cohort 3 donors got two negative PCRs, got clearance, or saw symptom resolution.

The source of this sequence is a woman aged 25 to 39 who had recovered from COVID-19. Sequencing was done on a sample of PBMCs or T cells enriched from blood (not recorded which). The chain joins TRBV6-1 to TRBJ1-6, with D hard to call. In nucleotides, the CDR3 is TGTGCCAGCAGTGAAACACAAACTAATTCACCCCTCCACTTT. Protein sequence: CASSETQTNSPLHF.